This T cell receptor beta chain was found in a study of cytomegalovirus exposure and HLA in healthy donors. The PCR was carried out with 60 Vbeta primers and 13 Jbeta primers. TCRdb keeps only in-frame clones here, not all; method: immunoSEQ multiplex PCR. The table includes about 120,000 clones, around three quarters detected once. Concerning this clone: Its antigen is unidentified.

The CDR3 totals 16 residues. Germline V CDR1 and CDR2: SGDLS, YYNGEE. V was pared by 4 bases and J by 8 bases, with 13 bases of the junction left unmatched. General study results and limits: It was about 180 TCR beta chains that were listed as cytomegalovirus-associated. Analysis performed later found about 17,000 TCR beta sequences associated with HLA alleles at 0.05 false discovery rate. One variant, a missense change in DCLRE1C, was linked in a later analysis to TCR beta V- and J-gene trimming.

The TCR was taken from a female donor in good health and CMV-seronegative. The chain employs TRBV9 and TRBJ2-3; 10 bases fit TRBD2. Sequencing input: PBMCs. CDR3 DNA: TGTGCCAGCAGCCCTCGATCCAGCGGGGGGGCGGGTACGCAGTATTTT. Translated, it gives CASSPRSSGGAGTQYF.